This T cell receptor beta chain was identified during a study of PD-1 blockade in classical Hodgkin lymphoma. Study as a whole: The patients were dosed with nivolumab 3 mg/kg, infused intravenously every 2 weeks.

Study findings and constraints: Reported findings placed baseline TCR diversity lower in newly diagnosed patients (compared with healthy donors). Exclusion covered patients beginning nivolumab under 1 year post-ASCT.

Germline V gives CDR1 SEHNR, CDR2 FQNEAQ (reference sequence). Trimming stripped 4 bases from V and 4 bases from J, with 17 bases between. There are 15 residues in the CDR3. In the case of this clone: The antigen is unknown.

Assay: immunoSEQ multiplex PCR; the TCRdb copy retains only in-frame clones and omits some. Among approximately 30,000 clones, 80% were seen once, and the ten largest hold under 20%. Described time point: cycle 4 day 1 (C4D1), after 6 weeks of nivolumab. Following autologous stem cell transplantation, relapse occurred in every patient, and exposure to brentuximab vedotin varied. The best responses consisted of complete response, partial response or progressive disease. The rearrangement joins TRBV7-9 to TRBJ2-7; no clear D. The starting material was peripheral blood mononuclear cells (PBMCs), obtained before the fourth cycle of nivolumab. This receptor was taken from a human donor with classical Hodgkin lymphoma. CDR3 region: CASSSYTDLMYEQYF. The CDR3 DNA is TGTGCCAGCAGCTCGTACACGGATCTTATGTACGAGCAGTACTTC. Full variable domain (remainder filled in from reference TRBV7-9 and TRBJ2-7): DTGVSQNPRHKITKRGQNVTFRCDPISEHNRLYWYRQTLGQGPEFLTYFQNEAQLEKSRLLSDRFSAERPKGSFSTLEIQRTEQGDSAMYLCASSSYTDLMYEQYFGPGTRLTVT.